The clone carrying this T cell receptor (beta chain) came up many times. Its antigen remains unknown. This record belongs to a study of CD8 T cells in ankylosing spondylitis. Findings of the study overall: Within matched ankylosing spondylitis synovial fluid, disease-linked clones were reportedly significantly enriched. Apparently characteristic of ankylosing spondylitis blood was a TCR beta motif (about 8 highly homologous variants). With a CD8+ phenotype, disease-linked clones were relatively rare in peripheral blood. Earlier authors reported some of these motif variants in reactive arthritis synovial fluid and blood.

Library preparation for TCR beta used quantitative 5'-RACE with molecular barcodes. Via MiXCR, TCRdb re-called the 5' RACE reads, giving one row per CDR3 protein. The sample has about 540,000 distinct CDR3 sequences; roughly 12% are singletons. The CDR3 loop spans 15 amino acids. The ends lost 7 bases at V and 8 bases at J; junction bases unmatched: 12. Germline V gene lookup returns CDR1 MGHDK and CDR2 SYGVNS. This TCR was recovered from a male donor with ankylosing spondylitis. The rearrangement joins TRBV25-1 to TRBJ2-1; 9 positions match TRBD1. Specimen: blood, either unsorted or a sorted T cell fraction (not recorded which). In DNA, the CDR3 is TGTGCCAGCATGACACAGGACAGGGGAAGGGATGAGCAGTTCTTC. It translates to CASMTQDRGRDEQFF.